These 15 T cell receptor beta chains originate from one sample sequenced in a study of T cells after yellow fever vaccination. Using its own MiXCR run on the 5' RACE reads, TCRdb lists one record per CDR3 protein. Among 620,000 or so distinct CDR3 sequences listed, 17% were seen once. Sequences were derived from PBMCs, sampled roughly 5 days after the first yellow fever vaccination. The receptors shown here come from a man aged 18 to 30 who received the YFV17D yellow fever vaccine.

The chain is built from TRBV5-1 and TRBJ1-2; D gene ambiguous. This CDR3 has 14 amino acids. Trimming removed 1 base at V and 4 bases at J, with 11 bases between. From germline, CDR1 is SGHRS and CDR2 YFSETQ. The CDR3 protein is CASSLNGLGYGYTF. The CDR3 DNA sequence: TGCGCCAGCAGCTTGAACGGACTTGGCTATGGCTACACCTTC.

This clonotype has only a few counts. The rearrangement joins TRBV7-9 to TRBJ2-1, with D tentatively TRBD2 (6 bases). CDR1 and CDR2 from the germline V gene are SEHNR and FQNEAQ (reference sequence). The CDR3 extends over 15 amino acids. Trimming stripped 4 bases from V and 8 bases from J, with 18 bases between. The CDR3 sequence is CASSWGVAGFDEQFF. As DNA, the CDR3 is TGTGCCAGCAGCTGGGGGGTTGCGGGGTTCGATGAGCAGTTCTTC.

The V call is TRBV25-1, the J call TRBJ1-5; no clear D. Germline loops: CDR1 MGHDK, CDR2 SYGVNS. The CDR3 extends over 13 amino acids. The germline V and J ends were trimmed by 3 bases and 3 bases, with 6 bases remaining between them. CDR3 coding DNA: TGTGCCAGCAGTGACTACTACAATCAGCCCCAGCATTTT. As protein: CASSDYYNQPQHF.

The chain carries TRBV5-6 and TRBJ1-2; no clear D gene. Germline V CDR1 and CDR2: SGHDT, YYEEEE. The CDR3 runs 12 residues. V was shortened by 5 bases and J by 0 bases, with 5 bases between the two germline ends. The CDR3 here is CASSRTNYGYTF. CDR3 nucleotide sequence: TGTGCCAGCAGTCGGACTAACTATGGCTACACCTTC.

Ten or more counts support this clonotype. This chain connects TRBV19 to TRBJ2-1; no clear D. The CDR3 runs 13 residues. In germline, CDR1 is LNHDA, CDR2 SQIVND (reference sequence). Trimming left V 1 base short and J 4 bases short, with 5 bases between. The CDR3 bases are TGTGCCAGTAGTATAGTCCCATACAATGAGCAGTTCTTC. Protein: CASSIVPYNEQFF.

This clonotype showed up just a few times. The gene calls are TRBV28 and TRBJ2-5; maybe TRBD2 (6 bases). The germline gives CDR1 MDHEN, CDR2 SYDVKM. The germline V and J ends were trimmed by 4 bases and 3 bases, with 12 bases remaining between them. The CDR3 covers 14 residues. The CDR3 coding sequence is TGTGCCAGCAGTTCCCGACTAGGCGAAGAGACCCAGTACTTC. This codes for CASSSRLGEETQYF.

V and J are TRBV18 and TRBJ2-7; 7 bases line up with TRBD1. CDR3 size: 14 residues. With 2 bases clipped from V and 1 base from J, the junction kept 2 bases outside the gene matches. Germline V gene data show CDR1 as KGHSH and CDR2 as LQKENI. In nucleotides, the CDR3 is TGTGCCAGCTCACCAGGGGACAGTTCCTACGAGCAGTACTTC. Translated: CASSPGDSSYEQYF.

CDR3 coding DNA: TGTGCCAGCAGCTTGAACGGGGGTCATCAGCCCCAGCATTTT. Translation gives CASSLNGGHQPQHF. The chain employs TRBV7-9 and TRBJ1-5; D possibly corresponds to TRBD1 (5 bases). There are 14 residues in the CDR3. Germline CDR1 SEHNR, CDR2 FQNEAQ (reference sequence). The V gene lost 3 bases and the J gene lost 5 bases, with 11 bases spanning the gap.

This clonotype was observed a few times. The DNA is left out, because the CDR3 cannot be placed on it with certainty; the CDR3 is given as TCRdb lists it. The gene calls are TRBV6-2 or TRBV6-3 and TRBJ1-5. CDR1 and CDR2 from the germline V gene are MNHEY and SVGEGT. The CDR3 has 13 amino acids, counting both end residues. The chain's CDR3 is CASSSSINQPQHF.

The gene calls are TRBV4-3 and TRBJ2-5; 7 bases fit TRBD2. The ends lost 0 bases at V and 2 bases at J; junction bases unmatched: 6. The length of the CDR3 is 16 residues. Germline V gene data show CDR1 as LGHNA and CDR2 as YSLEER. The CDR3 DNA reads as TGCGCCAGCAGCCAAGAAGACGGGGGGTTACAAGAGACCCAGTACTTC. It specifies CASSQEDGGLQETQYF.

This chain connects TRBV20-1 to TRBJ2-7, with 7 bases fitting TRBD1. The CDR3 length is 11 residues. CDR1 DFQATT and CDR2 SNEGSKA come from the germline V gene (reference sequence). V dropped 6 bases and J dropped 3; count of bases not matched to a gene: 2. The CDR3 DNA is TGCAGTGCGGGGGACAGCTACGAGCAGTACGTC. Translation: CSAGDSYEQYV.

This clonotype was detected a few times. The chain uses TRBV7-9 and TRBJ1-2; a possible D gene is TRBD1 (5 bases). The germline V gene has CDR1 SEHNR and CDR2 FQNEAQ (reference sequence). This CDR3 has 12 residues. Trimming pared 7 bases from V and 7 bases from J, leaving 13 bases between. This chain's CDR3 is CASNLGGVGYTF. CDR3 coding DNA: TGTGCCAGCAACCTTGGAGGGGTTGGCTACACCTTC.

This clonotype has only a few counts. The V call is TRBV28, the J call TRBJ2-7, with TRBD2 matching 7 bases. Germline V gene sequence: CDR1 MDHEN, CDR2 SYDVKM. The CDR3 covers 14 residues. J gave up 6 bases and V 6 bases, and 11 bases lay outside the gene matches. The CDR3 loop is CASSPPGGSGEQYV. The CDR3 coding sequence is TGTGCCAGCAGCCCACCGGGGGGATCGGGCGAGCAGTACGTC.

This chain joins TRBV7-9 and TRBJ1-6; D not certain. Germline V gene lookup returns CDR1 SEHNR and CDR2 FQNEAQ (reference sequence). The CDR3 consists of 13 residues. The V end lost 5 bases, the J end lost 15 bases, and 17 bases lay between the germline ends. In DNA form, the CDR3 reads TGTGCCAGCAGCCCTCCCGACAAATTTTTCCTCCACTTT. Protein sequence: CASSPPDKFFLHF.

In this sample, this clonotype turned up a few times. The V call is TRBV11-1, the J call TRBJ2-5, with 8 bases identical to TRBD1. Unmatched junction bases numbered 9, after V lost 7 bases and J lost 2 bases. The CDR3 extends over 15 amino acids. The germline V gene encodes CDR1 SGHAT and CDR2 FQDESV (reference sequence). CDR3 region: CASTRGTGAQETQYF. In nucleotides, the CDR3 is TGTGCCAGCACCCGGGGGACAGGAGCGCAAGAGACCCAGTACTTC.